Listed below are T cell receptor beta chains from one sample, sequenced in a study of blood T cell repertoires in COVID-19. Libraries were prepared by immunoSEQ multiplex PCR; TCRdb keeps only in-frame clonotypes and omits some of them. The sample comprises 110,000 or so clones, 88% of which are singletons, and roughly 8.1% rests with the top ten. Sequenced: peripheral blood. These receptor sequences come from a woman between 70 and 85 years old who had recovered from COVID-19. Each CDR3 is given with its conserved first and last residue. Each record gives: V gene, CDR3 protein.

V: TRBV18; CDR3: CASSPGQVSYNSPLHF
V: TRBV19; CDR3: CASSFSGYEQYF
V: TRBV28; CDR3: CASSWDRGTEAFF
V: TRBV4-3; CDR3: CASSQDGRTKNQPQHF
V: TRBV19; CDR3: CASSIQGAGEAFF
V: TRBV4-2; CDR3: CASSQMATGNSNQPQHF
V: TRBV5-1; CDR3: CASSSPLGLAGGSSYEQYF
V: TRBV29-1; CDR3: CSVNRGRETQYF
V: TRBV7-2; CDR3: CASSLNPTGGETQYF
V: TRBV6-2/TRBV6-3; CDR3: CASSWGRNTEAFF
V: TRBV10-3; CDR3: CATGEGGETQYF
V: TRBV14; CDR3: CASSQDLQETQYF
V: TRBV7-9; CDR3: CASSPLGGPDTQYF
V: TRBV7-6; CDR3: CASSLQGQVAFF
V: TRBV7-3; CDR3: CASSLRRFLTDTQYF
V: TRBV15; CDR3: CATSRGSSGAYEQYF
V: TRBV27; CDR3: CASSLDRYSPLHF
V: TRBV19; CDR3: CASSIMGPSGRYNEQFF
V: TRBV18; CDR3: CASSPMIRGANEKLFF
V: TRBV11-2; CDR3: CASSPGQGAWTEAFF
V: TRBV7-2; CDR3: CASSPRGSPLHF
V: TRBV7-2; CDR3: CASSLAGGLRDEQFF
V: TRBV19; CDR3: CASSIGGGAYEQYF
V: TRBV6-4; CDR3: CASSGSGANYGYTF
V: TRBV4-3; CDR3: CASSQDWGRQGGYTF
V: TRBV7-8; CDR3: CASSRPSGTSTDTQYF